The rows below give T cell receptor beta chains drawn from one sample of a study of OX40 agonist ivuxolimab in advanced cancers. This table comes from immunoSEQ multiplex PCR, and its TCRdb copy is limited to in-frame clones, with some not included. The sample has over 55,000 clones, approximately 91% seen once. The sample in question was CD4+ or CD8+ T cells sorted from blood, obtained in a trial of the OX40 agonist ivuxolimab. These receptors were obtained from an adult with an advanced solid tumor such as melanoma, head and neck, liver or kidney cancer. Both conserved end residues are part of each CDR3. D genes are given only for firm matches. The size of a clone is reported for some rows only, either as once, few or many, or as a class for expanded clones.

CDR3 protein: CASSRSGSYQAEQFF
CDR3 DNA: TGTGCCAGCAGCCGTAGCGGGAGCTACCAGGCTGAGCAGTTCTTC
J gene: TRBJ2-1
V gene: TRBV7-8
D gene: TRBD2
clone size: -

CDR3 protein: CASSQDRLDYNEQFF
CDR3 DNA: TGCGCCAGCAGCCAAGATAGACTAGATTACAATGAGCAGTTCTTC
J gene: TRBJ2-1
V gene: TRBV4-3
D gene: -
clone size: -

CDR3 protein: CSVGGLAGGYNEQFF
CDR3 DNA: TGCAGCGTTGGAGGACTAGCGGGAGGCTACAATGAGCAGTTCTTC
J gene: TRBJ2-1
V gene: TRBV29-1
D gene: TRBD2
clone size: -

CDR3 protein: CASSEVLQGGYNEQFF
CDR3 DNA: TGTGCCAGCAGTGAAGTACTACAGGGAGGGTACAATGAGCAGTTCTTC
J gene: TRBJ2-1
V gene: TRBV6-1
D gene: -
clone size: -

CDR3 protein: CASSLGYNEQFF
CDR3 DNA: TGTGCCAGCAGCCTGGGCTACAATGAGCAGTTCTTC
J gene: TRBJ2-1
V gene: TRBV9
D gene: -
clone size: few

CDR3 protein: CASSPPLSGTPTDTQYF
CDR3 DNA: TGTGCCAGCAGTCCCCCCCTTAGCGGGACCCCCACAGATACGCAGTATTTT
J gene: TRBJ2-3
V gene: TRBV28
D gene: TRBD2
clone size: -

CDR3 protein: CASSKVGDRAGNTIYF
CDR3 DNA: TGTGCCAGCAGCAAAGTTGGGGACAGGGCTGGAAACACCATATATTTT
J gene: TRBJ1-3
V gene: TRBV21-1
D gene: -
clone size: -

CDR3 protein: CASSIGGSSYEQYF
CDR3 DNA: TGTGCCAGTAGTATAGGCGGGAGCTCCTACGAGCAGTACTTC
J gene: TRBJ2-7
V gene: TRBV19
D gene: TRBD2
clone size: -

CDR3 protein: CASSNAGGYTF
CDR3 DNA: TGTGCCAGCAGCAATGCGGGCGGCTACACCTTC
J gene: TRBJ1-2
V gene: TRBV9
D gene: -
clone size: -

CDR3 protein: CASSYSYPDYEQYF
CDR3 DNA: TGTGCCAGCAGTTACTCATACCCAGACTACGAGCAGTACTTC
J gene: TRBJ2-7
V gene: TRBV6-5
D gene: -
clone size: -

CDR3 protein: CASSQMTGGLNNEQFF
CDR3 DNA: TGTGCCAGCAGCCAGATGACAGGGGGCCTTAACAATGAGCAGTTCTTC
J gene: TRBJ2-1
V gene: TRBV7-9
D gene: TRBD1
clone size: -

CDR3 protein: CASSFRTTTGELFF
CDR3 DNA: TGTGCCAGCAGTTTCCGGACTACCACCGGGGAGCTGTTTTTT
J gene: TRBJ2-2
V gene: TRBV28
D gene: -
clone size: -

CDR3 protein: CASSGRFSYEQYF
CDR3 DNA: TGTGCCAGTAGTGGACGGTTCTCCTACGAGCAGTACTTC
J gene: TRBJ2-7
V gene: TRBV19
D gene: -
clone size: -

CDR3 protein: CASSQDPGPIGYTF
CDR3 DNA: TGCGCCAGCAGCCAAGATCCAGGGCCCATTGGCTACACCTTC
J gene: TRBJ1-2
V gene: TRBV4-1
D gene: -
clone size: once

CDR3 protein: CASSIRQYNEQFF
CDR3 DNA: TGTGCCAGTAGTATTCGCCAGTACAATGAGCAGTTCTTC
J gene: TRBJ2-1
V gene: TRBV19
D gene: -
clone size: -

CDR3 protein: CASSPDLQGLGAEETQYF
CDR3 DNA: TGTGCCAGCAGCCCGGACCTCCAGGGCTTGGGGGCCGAAGAGACCCAGTACTTC
J gene: TRBJ2-5
V gene: TRBV7-8
D gene: -
clone size: -

CDR3 protein: CASSLYRNYEQYF
CDR3 DNA: TGTGCCAGCAGCTTATACAGGAACTACGAGCAGTACTTC
J gene: TRBJ2-7
V gene: TRBV7-2
D gene: -
clone size: -

CDR3 protein: CAISDPWYEKLFF
CDR3 DNA: TGTGCCATCAGTGACCCTTGGTACGAAAAACTGTTTTTT
J gene: TRBJ1-4
V gene: TRBV10-3
D gene: -
clone size: -

CDR3 protein: CASSLGDSDYNEQFF
CDR3 DNA: TGCGCCAGCAGCTTGGGGGACTCGGATTACAATGAGCAGTTCTTC
J gene: TRBJ2-1
V gene: TRBV5-1
D gene: -
clone size: -

CDR3 protein: CASSWTSGRASEQYF
CDR3 DNA: TGTGCCAGCAGTTGGACTAGCGGGAGGGCCAGCGAGCAGTACTTC
J gene: TRBJ2-7
V gene: TRBV28
D gene: TRBD2
clone size: -

CDR3 protein: CASSYTYEQYF
CDR3 DNA: TGTGCCAGCAGCTATACCTACGAGCAGTACTTC
J gene: TRBJ2-7
V gene: TRBV5-5
D gene: -
clone size: -

CDR3 protein: CASSQGVSGNTIYF
CDR3 DNA: TGCGCCAGCAGCCAAGGGGTCTCTGGAAACACCATATATTTT
J gene: TRBJ1-3
V gene: TRBV4-3
D gene: -
clone size: -

CDR3 protein: CASSQDRPSYEQYF
CDR3 DNA: TGTGCCAGCAGCCAAGACCGACCCTCCTACGAGCAGTACTTC
J gene: TRBJ2-7
V gene: TRBV5-4
D gene: -
clone size: -

CDR3 protein: CASSTAMNTEAFF
CDR3 DNA: TGTGCCAGTTCGACGGCTATGAACACTGAAGCTTTCTTT
J gene: TRBJ1-1
V gene: TRBV19
D gene: -
clone size: -

CDR3 protein: CASSMGLAAAQETQYF
CDR3 DNA: TGTGCCAGCAGCATGGGACTAGCGGCTGCCCAAGAGACCCAGTACTTC
J gene: TRBJ2-5
V gene: TRBV11-2
D gene: TRBD2
clone size: -

CDR3 protein: CASSPAGGRANEQFF
CDR3 DNA: TGCGCCAGCAGCCCAGCCGGAGGGAGGGCCAATGAGCAGTTCTTC
J gene: TRBJ2-1
V gene: TRBV5-1
D gene: TRBD2
clone size: -

CDR3 protein: CASSLGTGFYEQYF
CDR3 DNA: TGTGCCAGCAGCTTAGGGACAGGGTTTTACGAGCAGTACTTC
J gene: TRBJ2-7
V gene: TRBV7-6
D gene: TRBD1
clone size: -

CDR3 protein: CASIDKSSYNEQFF
CDR3 DNA: TGTGCCAGCATTGACAAAAGCTCCTACAATGAGCAGTTCTTC
J gene: TRBJ2-1
V gene: TRBV2
D gene: -
clone size: -

CDR3 protein: CAISEGDSLTTGELFF
CDR3 DNA: TGTGCCATCAGTGAGGGGGACAGTTTAACCACCGGGGAGCTGTTTTTT
J gene: TRBJ2-2
V gene: TRBV10-3
D gene: TRBD1
clone size: once

CDR3 protein: CASSFGVQAYEQYF
CDR3 DNA: TGTGCCAGCAGTTTTGGGGTCCAAGCCTACGAGCAGTACTTC
J gene: TRBJ2-7
V gene: TRBV27
D gene: -
clone size: -

CDR3 protein: CASSLLTGGTSGSMYEQYF
CDR3 DNA: TGTGCCAGCAGTTTATTGACAGGGGGGACTAGCGGGAGTATGTACGAGCAGTACTTC
J gene: TRBJ2-7
V gene: TRBV28
D gene: TRBD2
clone size: -

CDR3 protein: CASSSSASIDTQYF
CDR3 DNA: TGTGCCAGCAGCTCCTCGGCGTCGATAGATACGCAGTATTTT
J gene: TRBJ2-3
V gene: TRBV7-9
D gene: -
clone size: -

CDR3 protein: CASRRPGQHYSNQPQHF
CDR3 DNA: TGTGCCAGCAGACGTCCGGGACAACATTATAGCAATCAGCCCCAGCATTTT
J gene: TRBJ1-5
V gene: TRBV28
D gene: -
clone size: -

CDR3 protein: CASSLLSPRGQPQHF
CDR3 DNA: TGTGCCAGCAGTTTACTCTCTCCGAGAGGGCAGCCCCAGCATTTT
J gene: TRBJ1-5
V gene: TRBV27
D gene: -
clone size: -

CDR3 protein: CASSLQVGAYTGELFF
CDR3 DNA: TGTGCCAGTAGCCTCCAGGTTGGCGCTTACACCGGGGAGCTGTTTTTT
J gene: TRBJ2-2
V gene: TRBV19
D gene: -
clone size: -

CDR3 protein: CASSLGVEQYF
CDR3 DNA: TGTGCCAGCAGTTTAGGGGTCGAGCAGTACTTC
J gene: TRBJ2-7
V gene: TRBV6-5
D gene: -
clone size: -

CDR3 protein: CASAFGTENTGELFF
CDR3 DNA: TGTGCTAGTGCTTTTGGGACGGAGAACACCGGGGAGCTGTTTTTT
J gene: TRBJ2-2
V gene: TRBV12-5
D gene: -
clone size: -

CDR3 protein: CASSLLVAGPYNEQFF
CDR3 DNA: TGTGCCAGCAGCTTACTTGTAGCGGGGCCTTACAATGAGCAGTTCTTC
J gene: TRBJ2-1
V gene: TRBV13
D gene: TRBD2
clone size: once

CDR3 protein: CASSFRLNTEAFF
CDR3 DNA: TGTGCCAGCAGTTTCCGGCTAAACACTGAAGCTTTCTTT
J gene: TRBJ1-1
V gene: TRBV28
D gene: -
clone size: -

CDR3 protein: CASSLAGGFYNEQFF
CDR3 DNA: TGTGCCAGCAGCTTAGCGGGAGGATTCTACAATGAGCAGTTCTTC
J gene: TRBJ2-1
V gene: TRBV5-6
D gene: TRBD2
clone size: few

CDR3 protein: CASSPRQGATEAFF
CDR3 DNA: TGTGCCAGCAGCCCGAGACAGGGGGCCACTGAAGCTTTCTTT
J gene: TRBJ1-1
V gene: TRBV5-4
D gene: TRBD1
clone size: -

CDR3 protein: CASGGTSSYEQYF
CDR3 DNA: TGTGCCAGTGGAGGGACTAGCTCGTACGAGCAGTACTTC
J gene: TRBJ2-7
V gene: TRBV19
D gene: TRBD2
clone size: -

CDR3 protein: CASSFAFKAPRFRNQPQHF
CDR3 DNA: TGTGCCAGCAGTTTCGCCTTTAAGGCCCCAAGGTTTCGGAATCAGCCCCAGCATTTT
J gene: TRBJ1-5
V gene: TRBV27
D gene: -
clone size: -

CDR3 protein: CASSELQDEQYF
CDR3 DNA: TGTGCCAGCAGTGAATTACAAGACGAGCAGTACTTC
J gene: TRBJ2-7
V gene: TRBV25-1
D gene: -
clone size: -

CDR3 protein: CASRRTGANTDTQYF
CDR3 DNA: TGCGCCAGCAGACGAACAGGGGCGAACACAGATACGCAGTATTTT
J gene: TRBJ2-3
V gene: TRBV5-1
D gene: TRBD1
clone size: -

CDR3 protein: CASSLVGQGQETQYF
CDR3 DNA: TGTGCCAGCAGCTTAGTGGGACAGGGCCAAGAGACCCAGTACTTC
J gene: TRBJ2-5
V gene: TRBV7-9
D gene: TRBD1
clone size: -

CDR3 protein: CASSPSGVRRDYGYTF
CDR3 DNA: TGTGCCAGCAGTCCGTCAGGGGTGCGACGGGACTATGGCTACACCTTC
J gene: TRBJ1-2
V gene: TRBV28
D gene: -
clone size: once

CDR3 protein: CAISVGVSYEQYF
CDR3 DNA: TGTGCCATCAGTGTCGGCGTATCCTACGAGCAGTACTTC
J gene: TRBJ2-7
V gene: TRBV10-3
D gene: -
clone size: -

CDR3 protein: CASSTDLVSSGELFF
CDR3 DNA: TGCGCCAGCAGCACCGATTTGGTTTCATCCGGGGAGCTGTTTTTT
J gene: TRBJ2-2
V gene: TRBV5-1
D gene: -
clone size: -

CDR3 protein: CASSGTSGSYEQFF
CDR3 DNA: TGTGCCAGCTCGGGGACTAGCGGGAGTTATGAGCAGTTCTTC
J gene: TRBJ2-1
V gene: TRBV28
D gene: TRBD2
clone size: -

CDR3 protein: CASSSSTVLYGYTF
CDR3 DNA: -
J gene: TRBJ1-2
V gene: TRBV28
D gene: -
clone size: -

CDR3 protein: CASSVTGLEQYF
CDR3 DNA: TGTGCCAGCAGCGTGACAGGGTTAGAGCAGTACTTC
J gene: TRBJ2-7
V gene: TRBV13
D gene: TRBD1
clone size: -

CDR3 protein: CASSKGGIEKLFF
CDR3 DNA: TGTGCCAGCAGTAAAGGGGGGATAGAAAAACTGTTTTTT
J gene: TRBJ1-4
V gene: TRBV28
D gene: -
clone size: -